This T cell receptor beta chain was sequenced in a study of T cell repertoires in cytomegalovirus infection. In the study overall: Public signatures in TCR beta pointed to CMV infection and matching HLA type.

TCRdb re-derived calls from the reads in MiXCR, one entry per CDR3 protein. The sample has about 600,000 distinct CDR3 sequences, 20% to 25% seen once. Trimming left V 0 bases short and J 5 bases short, with 6 bases between. The CDR3 totals 13 residues. Germline V gene sequence: CDR1 MGHRA, CDR2 YSYEKL. This clonotype came up many times. This chain uses TRBV4-1 with TRBJ2-3; no clear D gene. The sequence came from a human donor in good health (CMV status not recorded). Some clones in this sample may be carry-over from other donors' samples. The sequencing sample was made of CD8+ T cells from PBMCs. The CDR3 nucleotides read TGCGCCAGCAGCCAAGAAGGTTTAGATACGCAGTATTTT. Protein: CASSQEGLDTQYF.